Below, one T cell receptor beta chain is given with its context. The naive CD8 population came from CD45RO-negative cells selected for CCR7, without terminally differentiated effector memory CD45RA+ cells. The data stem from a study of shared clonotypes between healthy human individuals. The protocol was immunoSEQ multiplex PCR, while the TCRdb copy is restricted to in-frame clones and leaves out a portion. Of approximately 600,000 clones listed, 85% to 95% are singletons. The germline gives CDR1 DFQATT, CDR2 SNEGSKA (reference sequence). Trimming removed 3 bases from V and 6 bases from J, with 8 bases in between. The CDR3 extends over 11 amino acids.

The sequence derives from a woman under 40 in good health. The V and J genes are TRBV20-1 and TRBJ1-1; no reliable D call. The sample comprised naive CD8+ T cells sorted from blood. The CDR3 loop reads CSARSVSEAFF. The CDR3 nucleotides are TGCAGTGCTAGGTCGGTCTCTGAAGCTTTCTTT.